Below, one TCR beta chain is given with its context. It has no known antigen specificity. The record has no base qualities; no much larger clone is one base away. From a lookup of the germline V gene, CDR1 and CDR2 are SNHLY and FYNNEI. A distance of 10 bases separates the germline ends of V and J, which lose 4 bases and 0 bases respectively. The CDR3 measures 15 amino acids from cysteine to phenylalanine. Of the read, only the CDR3 DNA is kept; its 45 bases are in frame from base 1. These data come from a study of T cell responses to AZD1222 COVID-19 vaccine (dated by TCRdb to the early 2020s). Concerning the study at large: Because spike-specific TCR depth and breadth did not differ between the two schedules, AZD1222 recipients who got a second dose at roughly 4 weeks were pooled with those who got a second dose at roughly 12 weeks. Trial participants were enrolled by age into subgroups of 18-55, 56-69 and 70-plus years, and around 150, 28 and 57 TCR-sequenced participants, respectively, were included in these subgroups. TCR sequencing covered over 230 trial participants: 200 to 220 given two doses of AZD1222 and around 26 given two doses of MenACWY control vaccine.

Overall results and qualifications from the work: The 56-69-year group was small, and its depth increase did not reach significance, likely because of low power. Nearly half of unique spike-specific TCRs reportedly recognized epitopes outside regions mutated in the B.1.351 and B.1.1.7 variants. The whole spike protein was spanned by vaccine-associated CD4 TCRs, and dominant responses were seen in regions 160-218 and 743-854. Conclusions about previously exposed vaccinees are limited, since just a handful of AZD1222 recipients were seropositive for SARS-CoV-2 at baseline. Most participants were white British and females outnumbered males, and the authors suggested that clonal diversity may have been underestimated. After two AZD1222 doses, both the breadth and the depth of spike-specific TCRs were significantly higher than at day 0 and than in MenACWY recipients. Because no day 14 peak-response samples were available, the repertoires could be characterized only after the peak T cell response.

The time point label, read with the paper, signifies: baseline before first vaccination. Samples from vaccinated people were obtained from the UK trials COV001 and COV002, which included a single-blind randomized controlled phase 2/3 trial of AZD1222 (ChAdOx1 nCoV-19) in healthy adults. For TCRbeta chain sequencing, PBMC samples were collected from trial participants at day 0 and at day 28 after the second dose. The CDR3 regions of human TCRbeta chains were subjected to immunosequencing. For the original study's pipeline: TCRs in the repertoires were compared against a reference library of SARS-CoV-2-specific TCRs that had been generated with the MIRA antigen-specificity platform. Breadth was defined as the fraction of unique TCRs that were SARS-CoV-2-associated, and depth was defined as the fraction of total T cells that were SARS-CoV-2-associated. Each spike-specific TCR was assigned to its reactive spike region and to a CD4 or CD8 class using the MIRA data. Log10-transformed breadth and depth values were compared by one-way ANOVA with Sidak's multiple comparisons tests. TCRdb mirrors the immuneACCESS table, restricted to in-frame sequences. Some clones are absent from its copies; in checked studies, under half trace to an unresolved V gene, and the reason for the others is unknown. V and J calls and clone size follow that table, whereas D and trimming were derived from the DNA. This sample is represented by roughly 120,000 clones; around 92% of them were singletons. The ten largest make up roughly 13% of the sample.

This material consisted of peripheral blood, taken on day 0 of AZD1222 vaccination. The sequence joins TRBV2 to TRBJ2-4, with a tentative D gene TRBD1 over 5 matching bases. The clonotype was recovered from an adult in good health. The CDR3 in this case is CASSAQGLAKNIQYF. The bases are TGTGCCAGCAGTGCCCAGGGCCTAGCCAAAAACATTCAGTACTTC. The CDR3, completed at both ends by the reference TRBV2 and TRBJ2-4 genes, gives the full variable domain EPEVTQTPSHQVTQMGQEVILRCVPISNHLYFYWYRQILGQKVEFLVSFYNNEISEKSEIFDDQFSVERPDGSNFTLKIRSTKLEDSAMYFCASSAQGLAKNIQYFGAGTRLSVL.